This T cell receptor (beta chain) came from a study of T cells in Graves' hyperthyroidism and ophthalmopathy. TCR beta CDR3 regions were amplified from RNA transcripts. The HTBI primer set was used in a first-round RT-PCR of the TCR CDR3. TCRdb re-called the multiplex PCR reads through MiXCR, storing one row per CDR3 protein. The sample contains around 600,000 distinct CDR3 sequences, 45% of which appear only once. Study results and caveats: In blood, most of the thyroid clonotypes expanded above 0.001 were also present. With a median lead of roughly 6.2 months before onset, the model predicted ophthalmopathy.

It was uncontrolled infection, other autoimmune disease, pregnancy or lactation that excluded patients. Together with thyroid ultrasound, orbital computed tomography, serum thyroxine and TRAb, clinical symptoms were used for diagnoses. As concerns this clonotype: Its cognate antigen is unknown.

The specimen was peripheral blood or thyroid tissue (not recorded which). This receptor was obtained from an adult man with Graves' disease, either hyperthyroidism or ophthalmopathy (not recorded which).

Here the CDR3 DNA reads TGTGCCAGCGGCGCGACTAGCGGGATAACGGGTGAGCAGTACTTC. Amino acid sequence: CASGATSGITGEQYF. The chain is built from TRBV12-3 or TRBV12-4 and TRBJ2-7; 11 bases align to TRBD2. The CDR3 consists of 15 residues. The V and J ends lost 8 bases and 7 bases, in that order; junction bases with no gene match: 13.